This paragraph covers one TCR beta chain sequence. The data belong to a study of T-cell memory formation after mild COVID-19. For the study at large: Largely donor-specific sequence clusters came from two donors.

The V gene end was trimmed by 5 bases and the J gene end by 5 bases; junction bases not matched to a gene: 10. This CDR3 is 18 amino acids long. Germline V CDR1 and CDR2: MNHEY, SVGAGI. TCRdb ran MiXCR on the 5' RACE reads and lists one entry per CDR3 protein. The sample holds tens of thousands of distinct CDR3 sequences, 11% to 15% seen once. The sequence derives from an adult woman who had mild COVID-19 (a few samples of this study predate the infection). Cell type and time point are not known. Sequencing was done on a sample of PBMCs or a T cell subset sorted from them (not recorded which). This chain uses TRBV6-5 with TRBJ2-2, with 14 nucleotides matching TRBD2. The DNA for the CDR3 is TGTGCCAGCAGTCCCAAGGGACTAGCGGGAGCCGCTACCGGGGAGCTGTTTTTT. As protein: CASSPKGLAGAATGELFF.